Here is one T cell receptor beta chain with its context. The J segment lost 5 bases and the V segment lost 5 bases, leaving 11 bases of the junction unmatched. The CDR3 totals 15 residues. Germline V gene sequence: CDR1 SGHRS, CDR2 YFSETQ. This entry belongs to a study of radiation and T cells in renal cell carcinoma. Time point indicated: baseline pretreatment blood. Stated treatment: 15 Gy SBRT to primary tumor, nephrectomy 4 weeks later. The table came from immunoSEQ multiplex PCR; TCRdb's copy has only in-frame clones and leaves some out. The sample shows 130,000 or so clones, less than 85% of them seen only once.

The TCR was taken from a woman aged 45-65 years with renal cell carcinoma. V usage is TRBV5-1 and J usage is TRBJ2-7; 9 bases align to TRBD1. Source: blood, taken from a patient whose treatment included radiotherapy and nephrectomy. CDR3 in amino acids: CASSLGDRVFDEQYF. CDR3 DNA: TGCGCCAGCAGTCTGGGGGACAGGGTGTTTGACGAGCAGTACTTC. The full variable domain, its missing parts supplied by reference TRBV5-1 and TRBJ2-7, is KAGVTQTPRYLIKTRGQQVTLSCSPISGHRSVSWYQQTPGQGLQFLFEYFSETQRNKGNFPGRFSGRQFSNSRSEMNVSTLELGDSALYLCASSLGDRVFDEQYFGPGTRLTVT.